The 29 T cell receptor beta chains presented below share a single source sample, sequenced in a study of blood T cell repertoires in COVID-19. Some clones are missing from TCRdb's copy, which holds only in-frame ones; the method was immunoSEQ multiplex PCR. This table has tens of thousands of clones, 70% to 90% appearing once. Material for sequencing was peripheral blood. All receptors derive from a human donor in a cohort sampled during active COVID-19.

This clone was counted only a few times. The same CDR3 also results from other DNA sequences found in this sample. In DNA form, the CDR3 reads TGTGCCAGTAGCAGCGCGGGCCCCACAGATACGCAGTATTTT. It codes for CASSSAGPTDTQYF. This rearrangement joins TRBV19 to TRBJ2-3; a possible D gene is TRBD2 (5 bases). Between the trimmed V and J ends, which lost 6 bases and 2 bases, there was a span of 12 bases. This CDR3 contains 14 residues. CDR1 is LNHDA and CDR2 is SQIVND in the germline V gene (reference sequence). Combining the CDR3 with reference TRBV19 and TRBJ2-3 gives the whole variable domain DGGITQSPKYLFRKEGQNVTLSCEQNLNHDAMYWYRQDPGQGLRLIYYSQIVNDFQKGDIAEGYSVSREKKESFPLTVTSAQKNPTAFYLCASSSAGPTDTQYFGPGTRLTVL.

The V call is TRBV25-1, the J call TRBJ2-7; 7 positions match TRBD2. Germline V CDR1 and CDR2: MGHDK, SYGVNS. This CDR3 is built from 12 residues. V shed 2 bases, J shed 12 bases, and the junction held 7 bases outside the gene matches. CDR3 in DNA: TGTGCCAGCAGTGAAGGGAGGGCCAATAGGTACTTC. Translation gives CASSEGRANRYF.

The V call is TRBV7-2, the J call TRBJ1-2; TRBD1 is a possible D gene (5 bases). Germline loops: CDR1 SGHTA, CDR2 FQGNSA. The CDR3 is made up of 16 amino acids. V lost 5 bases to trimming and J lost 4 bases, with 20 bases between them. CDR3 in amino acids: CASSVPWGRHSYGYTF. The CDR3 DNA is TGTGCCAGCAGCGTACCGTGGGGCCGGCATAGCTATGGCTACACCTTC.

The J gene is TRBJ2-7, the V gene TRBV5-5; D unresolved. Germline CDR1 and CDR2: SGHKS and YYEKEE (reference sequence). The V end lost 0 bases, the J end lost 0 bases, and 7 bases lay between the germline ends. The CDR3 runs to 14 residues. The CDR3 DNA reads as TGTGCCAGCAGCTTGGAAAGGAGCTCCTACGAGCAGTACTTC. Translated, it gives CASSLERSSYEQYF.

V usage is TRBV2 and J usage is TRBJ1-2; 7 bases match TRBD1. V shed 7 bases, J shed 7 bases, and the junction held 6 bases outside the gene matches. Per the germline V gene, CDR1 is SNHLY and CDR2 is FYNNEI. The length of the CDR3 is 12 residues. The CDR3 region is CASIRPGGGYTF. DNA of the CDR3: TGTGCCAGCATTCGGCCAGGGGGTGGCTACACCTTC.

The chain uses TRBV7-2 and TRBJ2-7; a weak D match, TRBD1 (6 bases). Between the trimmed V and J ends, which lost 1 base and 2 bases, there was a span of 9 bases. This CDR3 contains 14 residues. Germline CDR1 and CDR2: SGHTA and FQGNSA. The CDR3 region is CASSLVQGPYEQYF. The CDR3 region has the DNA TGTGCCAGCAGCTTAGTACAGGGACCCTACGAGCAGTACTTC. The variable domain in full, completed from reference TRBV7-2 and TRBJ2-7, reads GAGVSQSPSNKVTEKGKDVELRCDPISGHTALYWYRQSLGQGLEFLIYFQGNSAPDKSGLPSDRFSAERTGGSVSTLTIQRTQQEDSAVYLCASSLVQGPYEQYFGPGTRLTVT.

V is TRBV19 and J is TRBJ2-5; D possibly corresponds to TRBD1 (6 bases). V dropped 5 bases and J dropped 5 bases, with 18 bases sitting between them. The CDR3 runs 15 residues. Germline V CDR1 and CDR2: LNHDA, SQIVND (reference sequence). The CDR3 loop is CASSPLPGVGETQYF. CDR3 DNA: TGTGCCAGTAGTCCTCTACCAGGGGTTGGGGAGACCCAGTACTTC.

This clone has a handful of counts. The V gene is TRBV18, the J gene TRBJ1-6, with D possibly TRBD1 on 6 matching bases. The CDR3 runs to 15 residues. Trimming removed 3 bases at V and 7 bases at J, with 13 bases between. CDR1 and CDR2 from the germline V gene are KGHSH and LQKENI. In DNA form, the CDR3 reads TGTGCCAGCTCACCGGCTGGGGGCCCCAATTCACCCCTCCACTTT. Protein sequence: CASSPAGGPNSPLHF.

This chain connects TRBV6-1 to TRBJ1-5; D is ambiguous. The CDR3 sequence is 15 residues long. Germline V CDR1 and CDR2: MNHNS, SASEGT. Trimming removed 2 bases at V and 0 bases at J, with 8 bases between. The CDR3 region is CASSERRDSNQPQHF. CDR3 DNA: TGTGCCAGCAGTGAACGGAGGGATAGCAATCAGCCCCAGCATTTT.

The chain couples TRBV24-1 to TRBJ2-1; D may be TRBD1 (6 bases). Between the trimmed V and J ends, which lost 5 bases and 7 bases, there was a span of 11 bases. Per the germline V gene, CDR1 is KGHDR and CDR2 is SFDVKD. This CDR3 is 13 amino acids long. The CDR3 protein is CATSVAGENEQFF. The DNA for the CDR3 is TGTGCCACCAGTGTGGCAGGGGAAAATGAGCAGTTCTTC.

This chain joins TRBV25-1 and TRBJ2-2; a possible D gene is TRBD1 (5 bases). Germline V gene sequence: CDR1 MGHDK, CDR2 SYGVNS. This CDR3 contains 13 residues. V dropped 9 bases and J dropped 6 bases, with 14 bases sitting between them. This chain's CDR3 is CASRQSPSGELFF. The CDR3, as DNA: TGTGCCAGTAGACAGTCCCCATCCGGGGAGCTGTTTTTT.

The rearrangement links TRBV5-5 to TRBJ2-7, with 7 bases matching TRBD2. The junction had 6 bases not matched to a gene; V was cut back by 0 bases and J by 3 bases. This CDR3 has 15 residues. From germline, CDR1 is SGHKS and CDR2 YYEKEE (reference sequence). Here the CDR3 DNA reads TGTGCCAGCAGCTTGGGTACTAGCGTATTCTACGAGCAGTACTTC. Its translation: CASSLGTSVFYEQYF.

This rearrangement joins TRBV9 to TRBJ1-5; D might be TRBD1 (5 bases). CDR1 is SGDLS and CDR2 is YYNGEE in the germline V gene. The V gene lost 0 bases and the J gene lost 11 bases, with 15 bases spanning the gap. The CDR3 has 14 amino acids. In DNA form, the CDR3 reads TGTGCCAGCAGCGTAGGGGGGGGAGTAGTAGCCCAGCATTTT. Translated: CASSVGGGVVAQHF.

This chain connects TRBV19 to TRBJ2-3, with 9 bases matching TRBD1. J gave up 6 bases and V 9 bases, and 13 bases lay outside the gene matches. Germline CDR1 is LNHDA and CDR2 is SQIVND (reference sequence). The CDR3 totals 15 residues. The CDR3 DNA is TGTGCCAGCAAGGACAGGGGTATGAGTAGTGATACGCAGTATTTT. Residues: CASKDRGMSSDTQYF.

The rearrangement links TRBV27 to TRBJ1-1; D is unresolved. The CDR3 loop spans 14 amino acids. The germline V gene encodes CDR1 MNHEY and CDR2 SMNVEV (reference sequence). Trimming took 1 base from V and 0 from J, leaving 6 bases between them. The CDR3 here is CASSLFRVNTEAFF. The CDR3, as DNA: TGTGCCAGCAGTTTATTTCGAGTGAACACTGAAGCTTTCTTT.

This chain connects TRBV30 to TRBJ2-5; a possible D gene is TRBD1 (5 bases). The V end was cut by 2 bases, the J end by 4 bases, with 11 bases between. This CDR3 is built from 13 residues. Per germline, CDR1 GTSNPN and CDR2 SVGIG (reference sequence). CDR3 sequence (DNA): TGTGCCTGGAGTCGTCAGGGAAGAGAGACCCAGTACTTC. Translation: CAWSRQGRETQYF.

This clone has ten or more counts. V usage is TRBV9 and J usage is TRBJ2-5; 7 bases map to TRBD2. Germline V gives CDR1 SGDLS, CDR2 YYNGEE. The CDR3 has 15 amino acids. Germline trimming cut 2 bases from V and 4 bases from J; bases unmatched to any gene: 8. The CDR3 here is CASSVLAVPGETQYF. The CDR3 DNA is TGTGCCAGCAGCGTTCTAGCGGTACCCGGAGAGACCCAGTACTTC. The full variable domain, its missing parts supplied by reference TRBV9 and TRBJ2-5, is DSGVTQTPKHLITATGQRVTLRCSPRSGDLSVYWYQQSLDQGLQFLIQYYNGEERAKGNILERFSAQQFPDLHSELNLSSLELGDSALYFCASSVLAVPGETQYFGPGTRLLVL.

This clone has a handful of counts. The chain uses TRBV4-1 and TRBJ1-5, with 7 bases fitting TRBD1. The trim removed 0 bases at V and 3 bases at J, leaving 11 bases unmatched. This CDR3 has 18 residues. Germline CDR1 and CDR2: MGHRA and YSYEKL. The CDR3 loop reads CASSQDQIITGDNQPQHF. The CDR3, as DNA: TGCGCCAGCAGCCAAGATCAGATTATAACAGGGGACAATCAGCCCCAGCATTTT.

CDR3 DNA: TGTGCCAGCAGGAACACCTACGACAGGGTGGTCCACGAGCAGTACTTC. Protein: CASRNTYDRVVHEQYF. The V and J genes are TRBV7-9 and TRBJ2-7; the match to TRBD1 covers 7 bases. The CDR3 runs 16 residues. The V gene's germline CDR1 is SEHNR and CDR2 FQNEAQ (reference sequence). J gave up 5 bases and V 6 bases, and 16 bases lay outside the gene matches.

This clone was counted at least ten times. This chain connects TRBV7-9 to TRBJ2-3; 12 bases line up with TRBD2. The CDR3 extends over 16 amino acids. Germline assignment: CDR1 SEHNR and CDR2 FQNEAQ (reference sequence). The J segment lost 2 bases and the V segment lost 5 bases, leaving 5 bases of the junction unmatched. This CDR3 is CASSPRLAGVTDTQYF. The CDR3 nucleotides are TGTGCCAGCAGCCCCAGACTAGCGGGGGTCACAGATACGCAGTATTTT.

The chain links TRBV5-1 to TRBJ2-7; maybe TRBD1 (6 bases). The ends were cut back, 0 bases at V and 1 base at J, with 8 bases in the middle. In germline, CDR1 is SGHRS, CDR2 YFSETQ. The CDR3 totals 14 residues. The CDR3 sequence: CASSLDRVSYEQYF. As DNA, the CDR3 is TGCGCCAGCAGCTTGGACAGGGTGTCCTACGAGCAGTACTTC.

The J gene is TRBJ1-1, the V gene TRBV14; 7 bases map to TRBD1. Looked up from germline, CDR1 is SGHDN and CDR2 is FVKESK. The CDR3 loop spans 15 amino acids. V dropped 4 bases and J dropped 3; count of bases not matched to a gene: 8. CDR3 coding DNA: TGTGCCAGCAGCCCTAATACAGGGGTAGACACTGAAGCTTTCTTT. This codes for CASSPNTGVDTEAFF.

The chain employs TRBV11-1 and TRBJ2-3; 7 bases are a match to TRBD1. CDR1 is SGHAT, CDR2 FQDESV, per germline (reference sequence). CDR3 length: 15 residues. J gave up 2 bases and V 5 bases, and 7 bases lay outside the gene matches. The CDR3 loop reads CASSPRRGNTDTQYF. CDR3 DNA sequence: TGTGCCAGCAGCCCCCGCAGGGGGAACACAGATACGCAGTATTTT.

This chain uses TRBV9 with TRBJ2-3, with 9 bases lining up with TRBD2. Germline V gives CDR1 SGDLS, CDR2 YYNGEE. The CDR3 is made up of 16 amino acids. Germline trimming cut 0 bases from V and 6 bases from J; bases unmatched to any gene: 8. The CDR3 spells CASSVVSGGLRDTQYF. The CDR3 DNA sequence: TGTGCCAGCAGCGTAGTTAGCGGGGGATTGAGGGATACGCAGTATTTT.

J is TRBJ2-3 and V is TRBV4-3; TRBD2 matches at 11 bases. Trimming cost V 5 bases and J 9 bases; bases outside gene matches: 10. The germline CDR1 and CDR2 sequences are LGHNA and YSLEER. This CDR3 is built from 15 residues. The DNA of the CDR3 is TGCGCCAGCAGCTCTAGCGGGGGGCCTACGGAAACGCAGTATTTT. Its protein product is CASSSSGGPTETQYF.

Here the CDR3 reads CASSQLAGEKLFF. The CDR3 DNA reads TGTGCCAGCAGCCAACTCGCCGGTGAAAAACTGTTTTTT. The chain combines TRBV7-8 with TRBJ1-4, with D hard to call. The germline CDR1 and CDR2 sequences are SGHVS and FQNEAQ. The CDR3 loop spans 13 amino acids. Trimming removed 5 bases at V and 7 bases at J, with 11 bases between.

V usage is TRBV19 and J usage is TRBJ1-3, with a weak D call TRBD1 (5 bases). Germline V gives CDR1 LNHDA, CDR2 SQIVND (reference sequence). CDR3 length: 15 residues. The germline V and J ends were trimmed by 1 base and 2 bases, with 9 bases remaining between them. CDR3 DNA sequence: TGTGCCAGTAGTATAGTGGGGACTCCTGGAAACACCATATATTTT. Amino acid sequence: CASSIVGTPGNTIYF.

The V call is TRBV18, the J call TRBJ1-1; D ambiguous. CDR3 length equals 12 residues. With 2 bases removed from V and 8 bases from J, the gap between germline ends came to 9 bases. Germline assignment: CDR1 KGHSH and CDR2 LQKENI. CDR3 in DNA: TGTGCCAGCTCACCAGGGGAGGTAGAAGCTTTCTTT. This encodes CASSPGEVEAFF.

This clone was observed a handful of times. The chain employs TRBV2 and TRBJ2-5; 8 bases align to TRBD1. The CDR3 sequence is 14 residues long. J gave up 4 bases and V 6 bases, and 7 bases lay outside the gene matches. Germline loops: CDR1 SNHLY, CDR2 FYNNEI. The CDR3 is CASSLDRGRETQYF. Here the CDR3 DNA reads TGTGCCAGCAGCCTCGACAGGGGCAGAGAGACCCAGTACTTC.